A selection of T cell receptor beta chains follows, all from one sample in a study of blood T cell repertoires in COVID-19. Generated by immunoSEQ multiplex PCR, the TCRdb table keeps only in-frame clones and is missing some. The data show over 95,000 clones, 80% to 90% seen once. Specimen: peripheral blood. These receptors came from a human donor with acute or convalescent COVID-19. The donor label of this sample is uncertain. Both conserved end residues are part of each CDR3. Each record gives: D gene, clone size, J gene, V gene, CDR3 protein, CDR3 DNA. D genes are given only for firm matches. Size is stated for part of the rows, as once, few or many counts, or as a class when the clone is expanded.

TRBD1,.,TRBJ1-4,TRBV4-2,CASSQDNAGGNEKLFF,TGTGCCAGCAGCCAAGATAATGCAGGGGGCAATGAAAAACTGTTTTTT
TRBD1,few,TRBJ2-7,TRBV5-4,CASSLGGQATYEQYF,TGTGCCAGCAGCTTGGGGGGACAGGCTACCTACGAGCAGTACTTC
.,.,TRBJ2-3,TRBV10-3,CAISSEGADTQYF,TGTGCCATCAGCTCTGAGGGGGCAGATACGCAGTATTTT
TRBD1,.,TRBJ1-5,TRBV10-3,CAIRTGPNQPQHF,TGTGCCATCAGGACAGGGCCCAATCAGCCCCAGCATTTT
TRBD2,.,TRBJ2-1,TRBV29-1,CSAGLAGATRQFF,TGCAGCGCGGGACTAGCGGGAGCCACTCGGCAGTTCTTC
.,.,TRBJ1-1,TRBV30,CASRDPIRGFEAFF,TGTGCCTCACGGGACCCGATCAGGGGCTTTGAAGCTTTCTTT
.,.,TRBJ1-1,TRBV27,CASSYRYGGGWSSEAFF,TGTGCCAGCAGTTATAGGTATGGGGGGGGATGGAGCTCTGAAGCTTTCTTT
TRBD2,.,TRBJ2-4,TRBV23-1,CASSHLGLAGVLPSKNIQYF,TGCGCCAGCAGTCATCTTGGACTAGCGGGGGTCCTACCTTCCAAAAACATTCAGTACTTC
.,.,TRBJ1-5,TRBV6-1,CASGEANQPQHF,TGTGCCAGCGGGGAGGCCAATCAGCCCCAGCATTTT
TRBD2,few,TRBJ2-7,TRBV5-1,CASSWGTSAYEQYF,TGCGCCAGCAGCTGGGGGACTAGCGCCTACGAGCAGTACTTC
.,few,TRBJ1-1,TRBV6-2/TRBV6-3,CASSAIWGRRGTEAFF,TGTGCCAGCAGTGCAATATGGGGGCGCAGGGGCACTGAAGCTTTCTTT
TRBD2,.,TRBJ2-1,TRBV18,CASSRPGGVIYNEQFF,TGTGCCAGCTCACGGCCTGGGGGGGTGATCTACAATGAGCAGTTCTTC
.,few,TRBJ2-1,TRBV28,CASSWLPGYSEQFF,TGTGCCAGCAGTTGGTTACCAGGGTATAGTGAGCAGTTCTTC
.,once,TRBJ1-6,TRBV7-9,CASSLRDSPLHF,TGTGCCAGCAGTCTCAGGGATTCACCCCTCCACTTT
.,.,TRBJ2-3,TRBV9,CASSVRLVETDTQYF,TGTGCCAGCAGCGTCAGACTAGTAGAGACAGATACGCAGTATTTT
.,.,TRBJ1-2,TRBV6-5,CASSPDAGPYGYTF,TGTGCCAGCAGTCCTGACGCGGGGCCCTATGGCTACACCTTC
TRBD1,.,TRBJ1-2,TRBV3-1/TRBV3-2,CASSQDGQGAGNYGYTF,TGTGCCAGCAGCCAAGATGGCCAGGGGGCCGGTAACTATGGCTACACCTTC
TRBD1,.,TRBJ2-7,TRBV4-3,CASSQTGAGALFSYEQYF,TGCGCCAGCAGCCAAACAGGGGCAGGAGCCCTTTTCTCCTACGAGCAGTACTTC
.,.,TRBJ1-1,TRBV7-9,CASSPLRPAFF,TGTGCCAGCAGCCCCCTGCGGCCAGCTTTCTTT
TRBD1,.,TRBJ1-5,TRBV5-1,CASSPPGTGNQPQHF,TGCGCCAGCAGCCCTCCCGGGACAGGGAATCAGCCCCAGCATTTT
.,.,TRBJ2-6,TRBV5-1,CASSVTGRGRSGANVLTF,TGCGCCAGCAGCGTGACGGGCAGAGGGCGATCTGGGGCCAACGTCCTGACTTTC
.,few,TRBJ1-1,TRBV7-2,CASSLVWNTEAFF,TGTGCCAGCAGCTTAGTCTGGAACACTGAAGCTTTCTTT
.,.,TRBJ1-5,TRBV19,CASSKSGANSNQPQHF,TGTGCCAGTAGTAAGTCAGGGGCGAACTCCAATCAGCCCCAGCATTTT
.,.,TRBJ2-7,TRBV14,CASSQLGRIFSYEQYF,TGTGCCAGCAGCCAATTGGGCAGGATTTTTTCCTACGAGCAGTACTTC
.,.,TRBJ2-7,TRBV12-3/TRBV12-4,CASSRDFEQYF,TGTGCCAGCAGTCGCGATTTTGAGCAGTACTTC
.,.,TRBJ2-5,TRBV28,CASSLSGVGAQETQYF,TGTGCCAGCAGTTTATCAGGGGTTGGGGCACAAGAGACCCAGTACTTC
.,.,TRBJ1-2,TRBV6-5,CASSRSVGGYTF,TGTGCCAGCAGCAGATCGGTCGGGGGCTACACCTTC
.,once,TRBJ1-2,TRBV7-3,CASSFDSFYGYTF,TGTGCCAGCAGCTTCGACAGCTTCTATGGCTACACCTTC
.,once,TRBJ1-1,TRBV18,CASSPVDRLTEAFF,TGTGCCAGCTCACCGGTGGACAGATTAACTGAAGCTTTCTTT
.,.,TRBJ2-2,TRBV4-2,CASSQEQGNTGELFF,TGTGCCAGCAGCCAAGAACAGGGTAACACCGGGGAGCTGTTTTTT
TRBD1,.,TRBJ2-6,TRBV7-9,CASSANRGPGANVLTF,TGTGCCAGCAGCGCAAACAGGGGGCCGGGGGCCAACGTCCTGACTTTC
TRBD1,.,TRBJ1-2,TRBV28,CASSLATGTGFGYTF,TGTGCCAGCAGTCTCGCAACCGGGACAGGGTTTGGCTACACCTTC
TRBD2,.,TRBJ2-3,TRBV9,CASSVSEGTSGRFTDTQYF,TGTGCCAGCAGCGTCTCCGAAGGGACTAGCGGGAGGTTCACAGATACGCAGTATTTT
.,.,TRBJ1-1,TRBV24-1,CATRLGGARGYTEAFF,TGTGCCACCAGGCTCGGGGGGGCGAGGGGATACACTGAAGCTTTCTTT
.,.,TRBJ2-2,TRBV5-1,CASSSTFPGRTGELFF,TGCGCCAGCAGCTCCACATTTCCAGGCCGGACCGGGGAGCTGTTTTTT
TRBD1,.,TRBJ2-1,TRBV9,CASSPRQGLPYNEQFF,TGTGCCAGCAGCCCACGACAGGGCCTTCCCTACAATGAGCAGTTCTTC